A single sample gave rise to the 9 T cell receptor beta chains below, sequenced in a study of blood T cell repertoires in COVID-19. TCRdb's copy holds only in-frame clones and misses some; the assay was immunoSEQ multiplex PCR. The data show 81,000 or so clones, approximately 85% seen once. Sequenced input: peripheral blood. The receptors were gathered from a man aged 45-60 years with active COVID-19.

The chain combines TRBV24-1 with TRBJ2-3; tentatively, D is TRBD2 (5 bases). The CDR3 has 11 amino acids. Germline lookup yields CDR1 KGHDR and CDR2 SFDVKD. The V gene lost 9 bases and the J gene lost 11 bases, with 14 bases spanning the gap. The CDR3 spells CATGIGAGQYF. Here the CDR3 DNA reads TGTGCCACCGGCATTGGTGCGGGGCAGTATTTT.

This chain links TRBV5-4 with TRBJ2-7; tentative D call: TRBD2 (6 bases). The CDR3 runs to 15 residues. The V and J ends lost 3 bases and 2 bases respectively, with 15 bases between them. The germline V gene has CDR1 SGHNT and CDR2 YYREEE (reference sequence). For the CDR3, the DNA is TGTGCCAGCAGCTCAGGGACTGAGATTACCTACGAGCAGTACTTC. Its protein is CASSSGTEITYEQYF.

V gene TRBV3-1 (or the pseudogene TRBV3-2) combines with J gene TRBJ1-1, with 7 bases lining up with TRBD1. Germline V lookup: CDR1 LGHDT, CDR2 YNNKEL (reference sequence). The V and J ends lost 4 bases and 2 bases, in that order; junction bases with no gene match: 10. The CDR3 runs to 16 residues. CDR3 amino acids: CASSPRDSSFNTEAFF. CDR3 bases: TGTGCCAGCAGCCCTAGGGACAGCTCATTCAACACTGAAGCTTTCTTT.

The J gene is TRBJ2-1, the V gene TRBV29-1; tentative D call: TRBD2 (6 bases). The CDR3 is made up of 14 amino acids. V lost 1 base and J lost 8, with 15 bases in between. The V gene's germline CDR1 is SQVTM and CDR2 ANQGSEA. CDR3 coding DNA: TGCAGCGTTGAAGGGACGGGACTTAGGGATGAGCAGTTCTTC. This sequence encodes CSVEGTGLRDEQFF.

The chain is built from TRBV9 and TRBJ1-1; D perhaps matches TRBD1 (5 bases). The ends were cut back, 3 bases at V and 1 base at J, with 16 bases in the middle. This CDR3 spans 16 amino acids. Germline V CDR1 and CDR2: SGDLS, YYNGEE. Here the CDR3 reads CASSGKGEFQNTEAFF. Written as DNA, the CDR3 is TGTGCCAGCAGCGGGAAAGGGGAATTCCAGAACACTGAAGCTTTCTTT.

This clone appeared a single time. The J gene is TRBJ1-2, the V gene TRBV19; no definite D call. The CDR3 spans 14 residues. V was pared by 6 bases and J by 0 bases, with 11 bases between. Germline values: CDR1 LNHDA, CDR2 SQIVND (reference sequence). The CDR3 here is CASRMEGSNYGYTF. CDR3 in DNA: TGTGCCAGTAGAATGGAGGGATCTAACTATGGCTACACCTTC.

The chain's CDR3 is CASSQAYGGENGYTF. The CDR3 coding sequence is TGTGCCAGCAGCCAAGCGTACGGGGGGGAGAATGGCTACACCTTC. The chain is built from TRBV3-1 (or the pseudogene TRBV3-2) and TRBJ1-2; D is perhaps TRBD1 (5 bases). The V gene's germline CDR1 is LGHDT and CDR2 YNNKEL (reference sequence). There are 15 residues in the CDR3. Deletions cut 1 base from V and 6 bases from J, with 15 bases between.

The rearrangement uses TRBV27 and TRBJ2-5; maybe TRBD1 (5 bases). Germline lookup yields CDR1 MNHEY and CDR2 SMNVEV (reference sequence). The CDR3 consists of 12 residues. The ends were cut back, 8 bases at V and 2 bases at J, with 9 bases in the middle. Here the CDR3 DNA reads TGTGCCAGCGGGGCTGGGCAAGAGACCCAGTACTTC. As protein: CASGAGQETQYF.

This clone was seen more than once but under ten times. V gene TRBV4-1 combines with J gene TRBJ1-2; unclear D gene. Germline V CDR1 and CDR2: MGHRA, YSYEKL. This CDR3 comprises 12 residues. Trimming pared 5 bases from V and 4 bases from J, leaving 8 bases between. The CDR3 DNA reads TGCGCCAGCAGCTACGCGGCCTATGGCTACACCTTC. It specifies CASSYAAYGYTF.